These 10 T cell receptor beta chains were sequenced from one sample in a study of T cell responses to AZD1222 COVID-19 vaccine. Profiled with immunoSEQ multiplex PCR; TCRdb holds only in-frame clones, not every one. The sample yields about 120,000 clones, approximately 94% seen once. This material consisted of peripheral blood, taken 28 days after the second AZD1222 dose. The receptors stem from an adult who received the AZD1222 COVID-19 vaccine.

The chain carries TRBV28 and TRBJ2-3; TRBD1 aligns across 9 bases. Germline lookup yields CDR1 MDHEN and CDR2 SYDVKM. This CDR3 is built from 13 residues. V lost 11 bases and J lost 4; bases outside the gene matches: 7. This CDR3 is CAGAGTGPDTQYF. The CDR3 DNA is TGTGCCGGCGCCGGGACAGGGCCAGATACGCAGTATTTT. The full variable domain, rest sourced from reference TRBV28 and TRBJ2-3, is DVKVTQSSRYLVKRTGEKVFLECVQDMDHENMFWYRQDPGLGLRLIYFSYDVKMKEKGDIPEGYSVSREKKERFSLILESASTNQTSMYLCAGAGTGPDTQYFGPGTRLTVL.

This chain joins TRBV9 and TRBJ1-1; no firm D call. The germline V and J ends were trimmed by 0 bases and 1 base, with 7 bases remaining between them. The CDR3 covers 14 residues. Germline V gene sequence: CDR1 SGDLS, CDR2 YYNGEE. CDR3 in DNA: TGTGCCAGCAGCGTAGCGAGTAGGAACACTGAAGCTTTCTTT. Its translation: CASSVASRNTEAFF. The full variable domain, in which reference TRBV9 and TRBJ1-1 provide the parts outside the CDR3, is DSGVTQTPKHLITATGQRVTLRCSPRSGDLSVYWYQQSLDQGLQFLIQYYNGEERAKGNILERFSAQQFPDLHSELNLSSLELGDSALYFCASSVASRNTEAFFGQGTRLTVV.

The V and J genes are TRBV4-2 and TRBJ1-4; a possible D gene is TRBD1 (6 bases). Trimming removed 1 base from V and 4 bases from J, with 19 bases in between. Germline V gene sequence: CDR1 LGHNA, CDR2 YNFKEQ. CDR3 length: 18 amino acids. The CDR3: CASSQVGWGHTSNEKLFF. In DNA, the CDR3 is TGTGCCAGCAGCCAAGTGGGTTGGGGGCACACCAGTAATGAAAAACTGTTTTTT.

The chain links TRBV10-1 to TRBJ1-1, with unresolved D. CDR3 length equals 12 residues. Germline values: CDR1 WNHNN, CDR2 SYGVQD (reference sequence). The ends were cut back, 4 bases at V and 4 bases at J, with 7 bases in the middle. CDR3 nucleotides: TGCGCCAGCAGTGGACGGGGCACTGAAGCTTTCTTT. Its translation: CASSGRGTEAFF.

This rearrangement joins TRBV19 to TRBJ2-7; TRBD2 is a possible D gene (5 bases). The CDR3 is made up of 13 amino acids. V gave up 3 bases and J gave up 7 bases, with 13 bases separating them. Germline-derived CDR1 and CDR2 are LNHDA and SQIVND (reference sequence). The CDR3 protein is CASSISGMREQYF. The CDR3 DNA follows: TGTGCCAGTAGTATTTCCGGGATGAGGGAGCAGTACTTC.

The CDR3 DNA reads TGCGCCAGCAGCTGGGGGGACAGCCGTTCGGGCTACACCTTC. Protein sequence: CASSWGDSRSGYTF. This rearrangement joins TRBV5-1 to TRBJ1-2; 7 bases fit TRBD1. From germline, CDR1 is SGHRS and CDR2 YFSETQ. The junction had 10 bases not matched to a gene; V was cut back by 3 bases and J by 8 bases. This CDR3 is 14 amino acids long.

This chain uses TRBV6-5 with TRBJ2-3; 12 nucleotides align to TRBD2. V trimming: 2 bases; J trimming: 7 bases; junction bases outside the gene matches: 7. Germline CDR1 reads MNHEY; CDR2 reads SVGAGI. The CDR3 has 16 amino acids. The CDR3 DNA reads TGTGCCAGCAGTTACGTGACTAGCGGGAGAACCCATACGCAGTATTTT. This translates into CASSYVTSGRTHTQYF.

The chain is built from TRBV4-3 and TRBJ2-3; no clear D. The CDR3 sequence is 13 residues long. From germline, CDR1 is LGHNA and CDR2 YSLEER. V was pared by 4 bases and J by 6 bases, with 11 bases between. DNA for the CDR3: TGCGCCAGCAGCCCCCGCCTGAGGGATACGCAGTATTTT. Its protein is CASSPRLRDTQYF.

The chain uses TRBV7-9 and TRBJ2-1; TRBD2 agrees at 14 bases. V gave up 5 bases and J gave up 4 bases; unmatched junction bases: 7. The germline V gene encodes CDR1 SEHNR and CDR2 FQNEAQ (reference sequence). There are 17 residues in the CDR3. DNA of the CDR3: TGTGCCAGCAGCCCCGGACTAGCGGGGGGTCCGTACAATGAGCAGTTCTTC. It specifies CASSPGLAGGPYNEQFF.

The V call is TRBV7-2, the J call TRBJ2-1; no clear D. With 1 base removed from V and 8 bases from J, the gap between germline ends came to 6 bases. This CDR3 spans 12 amino acids. Germline lookup yields CDR1 SGHTA and CDR2 FQGNSA. The CDR3 is CASSLGLDEQFF. CDR3 in DNA: TGTGCCAGCAGCTTAGGTTTAGATGAGCAGTTCTTC.